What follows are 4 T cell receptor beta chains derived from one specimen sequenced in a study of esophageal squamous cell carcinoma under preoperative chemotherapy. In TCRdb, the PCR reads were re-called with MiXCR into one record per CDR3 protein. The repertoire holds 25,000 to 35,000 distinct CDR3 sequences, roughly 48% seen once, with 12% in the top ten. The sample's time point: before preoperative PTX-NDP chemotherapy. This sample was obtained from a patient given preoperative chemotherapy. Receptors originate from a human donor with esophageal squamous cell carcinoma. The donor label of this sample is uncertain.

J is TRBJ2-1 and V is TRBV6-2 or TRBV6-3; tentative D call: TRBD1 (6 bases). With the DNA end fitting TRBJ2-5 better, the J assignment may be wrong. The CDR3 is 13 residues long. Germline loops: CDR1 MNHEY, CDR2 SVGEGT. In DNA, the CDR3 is TGTGCCAGCAGCCAGGCCAGGGGAGAGACCCAGTACTTC. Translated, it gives CASSQARGETQYF.

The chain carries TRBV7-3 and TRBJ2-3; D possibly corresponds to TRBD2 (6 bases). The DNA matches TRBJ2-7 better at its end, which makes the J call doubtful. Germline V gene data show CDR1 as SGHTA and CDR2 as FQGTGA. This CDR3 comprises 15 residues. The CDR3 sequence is CASSSSGPAGYEQYF. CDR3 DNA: TGTGCCAGCAGCTCCAGCGGGCCCGCGGGGTACGAGCAGTACTTC.

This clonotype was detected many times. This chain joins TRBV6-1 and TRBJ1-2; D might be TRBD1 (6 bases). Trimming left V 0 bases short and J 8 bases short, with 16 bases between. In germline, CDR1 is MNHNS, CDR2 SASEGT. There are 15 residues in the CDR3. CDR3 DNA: TGTGCCAGCAGTGAAGCGCTCACAGGGTATTTCGGCTACACCTTC. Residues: CASSEALTGYFGYTF.

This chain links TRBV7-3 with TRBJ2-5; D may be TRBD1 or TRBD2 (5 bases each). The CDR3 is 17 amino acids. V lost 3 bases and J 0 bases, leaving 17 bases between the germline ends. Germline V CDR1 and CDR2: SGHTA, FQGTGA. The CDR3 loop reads CASSLGPAGGDQETQYF. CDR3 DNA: TGTGCCAGCAGCTTGGGACCGGCGGGCGGTGACCAAGAGACCCAGTACTTC.